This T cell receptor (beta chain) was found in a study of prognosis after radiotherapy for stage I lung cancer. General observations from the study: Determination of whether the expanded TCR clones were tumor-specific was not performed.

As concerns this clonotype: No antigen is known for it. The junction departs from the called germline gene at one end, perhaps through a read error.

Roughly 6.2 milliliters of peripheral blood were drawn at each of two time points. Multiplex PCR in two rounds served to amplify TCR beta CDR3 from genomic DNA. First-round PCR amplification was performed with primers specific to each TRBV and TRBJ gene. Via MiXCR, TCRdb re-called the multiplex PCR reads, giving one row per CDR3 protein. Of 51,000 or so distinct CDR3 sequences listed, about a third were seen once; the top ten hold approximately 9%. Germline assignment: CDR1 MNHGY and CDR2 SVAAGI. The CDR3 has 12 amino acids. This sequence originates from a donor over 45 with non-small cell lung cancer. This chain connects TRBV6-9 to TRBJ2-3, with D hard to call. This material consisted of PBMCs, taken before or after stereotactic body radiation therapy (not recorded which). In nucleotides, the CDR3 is TGTGCCAGCAGTTACCTCTGGGATACTCAGTATTTT. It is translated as CASSYLWDTQYF.